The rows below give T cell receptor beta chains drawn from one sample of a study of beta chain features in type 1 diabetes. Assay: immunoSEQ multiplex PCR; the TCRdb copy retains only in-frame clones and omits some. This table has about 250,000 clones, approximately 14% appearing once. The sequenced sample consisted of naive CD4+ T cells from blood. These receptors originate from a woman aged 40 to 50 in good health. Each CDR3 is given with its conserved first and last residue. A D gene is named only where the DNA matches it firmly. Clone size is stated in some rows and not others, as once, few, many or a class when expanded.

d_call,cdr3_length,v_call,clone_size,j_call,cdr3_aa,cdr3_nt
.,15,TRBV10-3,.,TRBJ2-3,CAISAPRGDTDTQYF,TGTGCCATCAGTGCTCCGCGGGGAGACACAGATACGCAGTATTTT
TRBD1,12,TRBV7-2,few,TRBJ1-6,CASSPQGLPLHF,TGTGCCAGCAGCCCACAGGGGCTCCCCCTCCACTTT
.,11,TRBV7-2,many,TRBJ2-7,CASAESYEQYF,TGTGCCAGCGCAGAATCCTACGAGCAGTACTTC
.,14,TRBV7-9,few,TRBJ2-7,CASSPIGGQGEQYF,TGTGCCAGCAGCCCCATTGGGGGCCAGGGGGAGCAGTACTTC
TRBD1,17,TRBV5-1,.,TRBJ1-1,CASSRWTGVGMNTEAFF,TGCGCCAGCAGCCGCTGGACAGGGGTGGGGATGAACACTGAAGCTTTCTTT
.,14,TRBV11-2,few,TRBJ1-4,CASSLGLSNEKLFF,TGTGCCAGCAGCTTAGGTCTGTCGAATGAAAAACTGTTTTTT
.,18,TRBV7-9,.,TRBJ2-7,CASSLRVEARARTYEQYF,TGTGCCAGCAGCTTAAGAGTCGAGGCGCGGGCGCGTACCTACGAGCAGTACTTC
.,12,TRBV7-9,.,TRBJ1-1,CASSPDTQQAFF,TGTGCCAGCAGCCCAGACACCCAGCAAGCTTTCTTT
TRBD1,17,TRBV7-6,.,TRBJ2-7,CASSLGLQGIVTYEQYF,TGTGCCAGCAGCTTAGGTCTACAGGGGATAGTAACCTACGAGCAGTACTTC
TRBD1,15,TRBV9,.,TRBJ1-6,CASSGRTGWNSPLHF,TGTGCCAGCAGCGGGAGGACAGGGTGGAATTCACCCCTCCACTTT
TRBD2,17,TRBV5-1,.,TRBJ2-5,CASSLAGGARSQETQYF,TGCGCCAGCAGCTTGGCCGGGGGGGCCAGATCCCAAGAGACCCAGTACTTC
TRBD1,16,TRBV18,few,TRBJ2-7,CASSLSSPGQGYEQYF,TGTGCCAGCTCACTATCCTCGCCGGGACAGGGCTACGAGCAGTACTTC
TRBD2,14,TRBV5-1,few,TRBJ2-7,CASSLTSGTYEQYF,TGCGCCAGCAGCTTAACTAGCGGGACCTACGAGCAGTACTTC
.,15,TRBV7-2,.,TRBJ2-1,CASSLRLDRYNEQFF,TGTGCCAGCAGCTTGCGGCTAGACCGCTACAATGAGCAGTTCTTC
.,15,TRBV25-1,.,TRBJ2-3,CASSEGRTRTDTQYF,TGTGCCAGCAGTGAAGGGAGGACCCGGACAGATACGCAGTATTTT
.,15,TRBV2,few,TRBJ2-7,CASSARGHSINEQYF,TGTGCCAGCAGTGCGAGAGGGCACTCAATTAACGAGCAGTACTTC
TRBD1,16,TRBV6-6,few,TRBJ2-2,CASSFYRGQDTGELFF,TGTGCCAGCAGTTTCTACAGGGGGCAGGACACCGGGGAGCTGTTTTTT
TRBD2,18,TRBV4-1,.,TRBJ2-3,CASSPGASGGPGTDTQYF,TGCGCCAGCAGCCCTGGGGCTAGCGGGGGGCCGGGCACAGATACGCAGTATTTT
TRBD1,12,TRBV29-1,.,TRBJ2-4,CSAQQGGDIQYF,TGCAGCGCTCAACAGGGGGGAGACATTCAGTACTTC
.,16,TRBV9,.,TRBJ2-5,CASSAGVTNYQETQYF,TGTGCCAGCAGCGCGGGGGTGACTAACTACCAAGAGACCCAGTACTTC
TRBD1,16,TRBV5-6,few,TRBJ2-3,CASSSARDSRTDTQYF,TGTGCCAGCAGCTCCGCCCGGGACAGCCGCACAGATACGCAGTATTTT
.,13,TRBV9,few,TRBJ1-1,CASSESLNTEAFF,TGTGCCAGCAGCGAAAGCCTGAACACTGAAGCTTTCTTT
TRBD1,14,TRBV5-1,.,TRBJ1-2,CASSATGAGYGYTF,TGCGCCAGCAGCGCAACAGGGGCCGGGTATGGCTACACCTTC